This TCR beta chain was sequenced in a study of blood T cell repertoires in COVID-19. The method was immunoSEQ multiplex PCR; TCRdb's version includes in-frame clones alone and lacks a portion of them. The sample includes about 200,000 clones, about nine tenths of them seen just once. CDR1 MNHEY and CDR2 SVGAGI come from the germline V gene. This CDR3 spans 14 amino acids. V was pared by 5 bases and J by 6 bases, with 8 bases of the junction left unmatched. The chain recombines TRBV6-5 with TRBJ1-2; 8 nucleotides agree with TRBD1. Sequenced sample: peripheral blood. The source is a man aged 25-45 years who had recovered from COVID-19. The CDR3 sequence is CASSPQEDRDGYTF. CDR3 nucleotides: TGTGCCAGCAGTCCCCAAGAGGACAGGGATGGCTACACCTTC.